This entry is about one T cell receptor (beta chain). The antigen remains unidentified. This specimen belongs to a study of T cell responses to AZD1222 COVID-19 vaccine. The assay was immunoSEQ multiplex PCR, and TCRdb's table has in-frame clones only and misses some. The sample consists of roughly 80,000 clones, about 90% of them appearing once. Overall study results and limits: Baseline seropositivity occurred in only a handful of AZD1222 recipients. Spike-specific TCR breadth rose after two AZD1222 doses, and depth rose as well. Clonal diversity was possibly underestimated, and white British individuals and females predominated among donors. Reportedly, nearly half of unique spike TCRs recognized epitopes outside B.1.351/B.1.1.7 mutations.

Germline-derived CDR1 and CDR2 are SGHNT and YENEEA. This CDR3 is built from 15 residues. The V gene end was trimmed by 5 bases and the J gene end by 8 bases; junction bases not matched to a gene: 6. The origin of this receptor is an adult in good health. The chain carries TRBV11-3 and TRBJ2-2; 12 nucleotides match TRBD1. The input for sequencing was peripheral blood, taken on day 0 of MenACWY control vaccination. The CDR3 is CASSVGQGAEGELFF. The DNA of the CDR3 is TGTGCCAGCAGCGTGGGACAGGGGGCGGAAGGGGAGCTGTTTTTT.